Listed below are T cell receptor beta chains from one sample, sequenced in a study of blood T cell repertoires in COVID-19. Data came from immunoSEQ multiplex PCR; TCRdb stores just in-frame clones and leaves some out. The sample records 25,000 to 35,000 clones, 81% being singletons. Sequenced input: peripheral blood. Receptors originate from a woman in her sixties or seventies with acute or convalescent COVID-19. The CDR3 runs from the conserved cysteine through the conserved F or W. Each record gives: D gene, clone size, V gene, J gene, CDR3 DNA, CDR3 protein. A D gene is named only where the DNA matches it firmly. Clone size, where shown, is once, few, many, or a class for clones that have expanded.

D gene: TRBD1; clone size: .; V gene: TRBV19; J gene: TRBJ2-1; CDR3 DNA: TGTGCCAGTAGTACCGGGACAGGTATCGATGAGCAGTTCTTC; CDR3 protein: CASSTGTGIDEQFF
D gene: .; clone size: .; V gene: TRBV15; J gene: TRBJ1-4; CDR3 DNA: TGTGCCACCAGCAGAGCAGGGCCTAATGAAAAACTGTTTTTT; CDR3 protein: CATSRAGPNEKLFF
D gene: TRBD1; clone size: .; V gene: TRBV6-5; J gene: TRBJ2-5; CDR3 DNA: TGTGCCAGCAGCCCAGACAGGGGCCGAGAGACCCAGTACTTC; CDR3 protein: CASSPDRGRETQYF
D gene: TRBD2; clone size: once; V gene: TRBV11-2; J gene: TRBJ2-5; CDR3 DNA: TGTGCCAGCAGCTTAAACCTAGCGGGGGGGGAGGAGACCCAGTACTTC; CDR3 protein: CASSLNLAGGEETQYF
D gene: TRBD2; clone size: .; V gene: TRBV24-1; J gene: TRBJ2-1; CDR3 DNA: TGTGCCACCAGTGAGAGCGGGGGGGCGGTTGAGCAGTTCTTC; CDR3 protein: CATSESGGAVEQFF
D gene: .; clone size: .; V gene: TRBV21-1; J gene: TRBJ1-5; CDR3 DNA: TGTGCCAGCAGCATCCCGCAGCGGGAACAGGACACCACCCCCCACAATCAGCCCCAGCATTTT; CDR3 protein: CASSIPQREQDTTPHNQPQHF
D gene: .; clone size: few; V gene: TRBV7-2; J gene: TRBJ1-5; CDR3 DNA: TGTGCCAGCAGCTCCGACGGGGGAAAGCCCCAGCATTTT; CDR3 protein: CASSSDGGKPQHF
D gene: TRBD2; clone size: .; V gene: TRBV19; J gene: TRBJ2-1; CDR3 DNA: TGTGCCAGTAGTCTTAGCGGGGGGGGCTACAATGAGCAGTTCTTC; CDR3 protein: CASSLSGGGYNEQFF
D gene: .; clone size: .; V gene: TRBV5-1; J gene: TRBJ1-4; CDR3 DNA: TGCGCCAGCAGGGGAGGGCGAATTAATGAAAAACTGTTTTTT; CDR3 protein: CASRGGRINEKLFF
D gene: TRBD1; clone size: .; V gene: TRBV18; J gene: TRBJ2-2; CDR3 DNA: TGTGCCAGCTCACCTCGTGGACAGGTCCCCGGGGAGCTGTTTTTT; CDR3 protein: CASSPRGQVPGELFF
D gene: TRBD2; clone size: .; V gene: TRBV7-6; J gene: TRBJ2-1; CDR3 DNA: TGTGCCAGCAGCTTGGTGACTAGCGGGGGGGCCGGGTACAATGAGCAGTTCTTC; CDR3 protein: CASSLVTSGGAGYNEQFF
D gene: .; clone size: .; V gene: TRBV9; J gene: TRBJ1-3; CDR3 DNA: TGTGCCAGCAGCCCTAGCGTGGGCACCATATATTTT; CDR3 protein: CASSPSVGTIYF
D gene: .; clone size: once; V gene: TRBV24-1; J gene: TRBJ2-2; CDR3 DNA: TGTGCCACCAGTCAGAATTCCCGCGGGGAGCTGTTTTTT; CDR3 protein: CATSQNSRGELFF
D gene: TRBD1; clone size: few; V gene: TRBV7-6; J gene: TRBJ2-2; CDR3 DNA: TGTGCCAGCAGCTTATCACAGGGGAAGAACACCGGGGAGCTGTTTTTT; CDR3 protein: CASSLSQGKNTGELFF
D gene: TRBD1; clone size: .; V gene: TRBV28; J gene: TRBJ1-6; CDR3 DNA: TGTGCCAGCAGTCCCCCGGGGACAGGGGGCAGCTCACCCCTCCACTTT; CDR3 protein: CASSPPGTGGSSPLHF
D gene: TRBD2; clone size: .; V gene: TRBV5-6; J gene: TRBJ2-7; CDR3 DNA: TGTGCCAGCACCTTGACAGGGCCGGAGCGGGGGGGCCCCTACTACGAGCAGTACTTC; CDR3 protein: CASTLTGPERGGPYYEQYF
D gene: TRBD1; clone size: few; V gene: TRBV10-2; J gene: TRBJ2-7; CDR3 DNA: TGCGCCAGCAGTGAGTCGGAAGGGACAGGGGGCTGGTACGAGCAGTACTTC; CDR3 protein: CASSESEGTGGWYEQYF
D gene: .; clone size: .; V gene: TRBV2; J gene: TRBJ2-1; CDR3 DNA: TGTGCCAGCGACCAACCCAGGCCTTTGAGAAACAATGAGCAGTTCTTC; CDR3 protein: CASDQPRPLRNNEQFF
D gene: TRBD1; clone size: .; V gene: TRBV24-1; J gene: TRBJ2-2; CDR3 DNA: TGTGCCACCAGTCCTGCCGGGACAGGGAGTCCCGGGGAGCTGTTTTTT; CDR3 protein: CATSPAGTGSPGELFF
D gene: TRBD2; clone size: .; V gene: TRBV4-2; J gene: TRBJ2-1; CDR3 DNA: TGTGCCAGCAGCCCGCGGGGTAGCGGGGTTTCCTACAATGAGCAGTTCTTC; CDR3 protein: CASSPRGSGVSYNEQFF
D gene: .; clone size: .; V gene: TRBV28; J gene: TRBJ1-1; CDR3 DNA: TGTGCCAGCAGTAAACAGGCATCCTGGAACACTGAAGCTTTCTTT; CDR3 protein: CASSKQASWNTEAFF
D gene: .; clone size: .; V gene: TRBV2; J gene: TRBJ2-3; CDR3 DNA: TGTGCCAGCAGTGAAGCGGGGGGTTCCTCTCATACGCAGTATTTT; CDR3 protein: CASSEAGGSSHTQYF
D gene: TRBD2; clone size: few; V gene: TRBV6-5; J gene: TRBJ2-7; CDR3 DNA: TGTGCCAGCCAGCGGGGGGGAGATCTGCACGAGCAGTACTTC; CDR3 protein: CASQRGGDLHEQYF
D gene: TRBD1; clone size: .; V gene: TRBV6-6; J gene: TRBJ2-1; CDR3 DNA: TGTGCCAGCAGCCCACGGGACAGGGGCGGCCATGAGCAGTTCTTC; CDR3 protein: CASSPRDRGGHEQFF
D gene: .; clone size: once; V gene: TRBV2; J gene: TRBJ1-2; CDR3 DNA: TGTGCCAGCAGTGAGGGAACAGGGAACTATGGCTACACCTTC; CDR3 protein: CASSEGTGNYGYTF
D gene: TRBD1; clone size: .; V gene: TRBV6-5; J gene: TRBJ1-1; CDR3 DNA: TGTGCCAGCAGTTACCCAGGGGGCACTGAAGCTTTCTTT; CDR3 protein: CASSYPGGTEAFF
D gene: TRBD1; clone size: .; V gene: TRBV24-1; J gene: TRBJ2-1; CDR3 DNA: TGTGCCACCAAGGGGGACAGGGTTAAAAATGAGCAGTTCTTC; CDR3 protein: CATKGDRVKNEQFF
D gene: .; clone size: .; V gene: TRBV3-1/TRBV3-2; J gene: TRBJ2-7; CDR3 DNA: TGTGCCAGCAGCCATAGTAGCTACGAGCAGTACTTC; CDR3 protein: CASSHSSYEQYF
D gene: TRBD1; clone size: .; V gene: TRBV19; J gene: TRBJ2-5; CDR3 DNA: TGTGCCAGTAGTGCCAGACAGGGCCCCCGAGAGACCCAGTACTTC; CDR3 protein: CASSARQGPRETQYF
D gene: TRBD1; clone size: .; V gene: TRBV24-1; J gene: TRBJ1-2; CDR3 DNA: TGTGCCACCAGTGAGCCACAGGGGGAGAAAGGGATCTATGGCTACACCTTC; CDR3 protein: CATSEPQGEKGIYGYTF
D gene: .; clone size: .; V gene: TRBV6-5; J gene: TRBJ1-5; CDR3 DNA: TGTGCCAGCAGTAGCCTTATCCAGCCCCAGCATTTT; CDR3 protein: CASSSLIQPQHF
D gene: TRBD2; clone size: .; V gene: TRBV28; J gene: TRBJ2-5; CDR3 DNA: TGTGCCAGCAGCACAAGACTAGCGGGGTTCCAAGAGACCCAGTACTTC; CDR3 protein: CASSTRLAGFQETQYF
D gene: TRBD1; clone size: .; V gene: TRBV29-1; J gene: TRBJ1-2; CDR3 DNA: TGCAGCGTGAGACAGGGGGCGGTTGGCTACACCTTC; CDR3 protein: CSVRQGAVGYTF
D gene: TRBD1; clone size: .; V gene: TRBV5-1; J gene: TRBJ2-5; CDR3 DNA: TGCGCCAGCAGCTTCTCCGGGTCAGGGGGAGAGACCCAGTACTTC; CDR3 protein: CASSFSGSGGETQYF
D gene: TRBD2; clone size: .; V gene: TRBV5-5; J gene: TRBJ2-7; CDR3 DNA: TGTGCCAGCAGCGGGACTAGCGGGGGCTCCTACGAGCAGTACTTC; CDR3 protein: CASSGTSGGSYEQYF
D gene: .; clone size: .; V gene: TRBV10-2; J gene: TRBJ2-2; CDR3 DNA: TGCGCCAGCAGACCCCTAGCCGCCTCGAACACCGGGGAGCTGTTTTTT; CDR3 protein: CASRPLAASNTGELFF